This record concerns one T cell receptor (beta chain) sequence. In its sample, this clone was seen once. The clone's antigen remains unknown. The record has no base qualities; no much larger clone is one base away. The cohort comprised hundreds of healthy bone marrow donors. Cohort members were all nominally healthy when sampled, although unrecorded immune exposures were likely present. The donor tested CMV seronegative and was one of the 352 seronegative cohort members. A peripheral blood sample was collected from each donor, and TCR beta sequencing was performed on peripheral blood mononuclear cells. Genomic DNA was extracted from the blood cell samples with the Qiagen DNeasy Blood Extraction Kit. The CDR3, from cysteine to phenylalanine, totals 15 residues. Solely the CDR3 DNA is kept, with 45 bases framed from the first base. From a lookup of the germline V gene, CDR1 and CDR2 are SNHLY and FYNNEI. A distance of 16 bases separates the germline ends of V and J, which lose 5 bases and 3 bases respectively.

Library method: the immunoSEQ multiplex PCR assay. A mixture of 60 forward primers for TCR Vbeta segments and 13 reverse primers for TCR Jbeta segments was used in the multiplex PCR. The CDR3 region of rearranged TCR beta genes was amplified from genomic DNA by a multiplex PCR assay. Amplified TCR beta libraries were sequenced as 87-base-pair reads on the Illumina HiSeq System. The authors' pipeline ran thus. A later analysis counted about 80 million unique TCR beta chains across the 650 to 700 repertoires, and approximately 11 million of these chains were shared by at least two donors. To remove PCR and sequencing errors, raw reads were error-corrected and collapsed into unique sequences using a nearest-neighbor algorithm that merged closely related sequences. To assign V, D and J gene segments, CDR3 sequences were aligned to IMGT reference sequences. For a sequence to be retained, at least a six-nucleotide match to both a V gene segment and a J gene segment was required. Rearrangements were called productive when the CDR3 lacked stop codons and stayed in frame with V and J; all others were non-productive. CDR3 was defined by IMGT convention, running from the second conserved V-encoded cysteine to the conserved J-encoded phenylalanine. The earlier analysis of a few hundred of the donors excluded sequences that lacked an unambiguous match to a single V gene segment. An earlier analysis of several hundred of the donors called V segments functional above 56.7% productive rearrangements and segregating when the between-donor standard deviation exceeded 5%. A statistical classification framework was built to diagnose cytomegalovirus status from the catalog of TCR beta chain sequences. In a later analysis, TCR nucleotide sequences were compared against IMGT/GENE-DB human TR gene sequences so that V and J genes could be assigned. In a later analysis, CDR3 sequences and most-parsimonious VDJ recombination scenarios were assigned using the TCRdist pipeline. In a later analysis, each TCR beta chain was defined by its CDR3 amino acid sequence together with its V-gene family, and reads lacking a unique V-gene family were excluded. A later analysis removed 500 to 600 highly shared, low-generation-probability nucleotide sequences to deal with suspected cross-contamination and a sequencing artifact. A later analysis calculated a clonal expansion index for each public chain from normalized within-repertoire ranks of inferred template counts. A later analysis computed generation probabilities with a VDJ recombination model fitted to out-of-frame rearrangements, and checked the results against IGoR. A later analysis scored TCR-TCR, TCR-HLA and TCR-CMV co-occurrence with hypergeometric tests, applying a repertoire-size bias correction to TCR pairs. To estimate false discovery rates, a later analysis permuted the HLA or CMV assignments 20 times. In a later analysis, co-occurring TCRs were grouped with DBSCAN, and TCRdist sequence similarity was added when clustering was performed within HLA-allele-positive subsets. Co-occurrence clustering excluded repertoires with fewer than 30,000 or more than 120,000 public chains, plus five with anomalous nucleotide sharing. TCRdb retrieved this table from immuneACCESS and kept in-frame rearrangements only. Not all clones are present; in checked studies, unresolved V genes account for under half, and no reason is known for the remainder. The V and J calls and clone size are taken from that table; D and trimming were inferred from the DNA. This sample comprises approximately 220,000 clones, approximately 88% of them detected only once. The ten largest account for roughly 0.75% of the sample.

This specimen belongs to a study of cytomegalovirus exposure and HLA in healthy donors (dated by TCRdb to 2016 to 2017). With respect to the entire study: According to an earlier analysis of several hundred of the donors, about 180 million T cells yielded 90 million to 130 million unique TCR beta sequences and approximately 300 Gb of sequence data. Of the 300 to 500 genotyped donors, 65% to 90% were placed in the genetic ancestry cluster associated with self-reported Caucasian donors. The number of typed donors differed by locus: about 620-640 for A, B, C, DRB1 and DQB1; 500 to 550 for DQA1; approximately 610 for DPA1; and 450 to 480 for DPB1. A separate validation cohort of about 110 different subjects was used in addition to the 666-subject first cohort. In a later genetic analysis, genome-wide SNP genotypes for about 55% of the roughly 670 donors were used, and that subset was treated as a discovery cohort. The aim of the study was to test whether cataloging public T cell receptors could identify signatures of past pathogen exposure. Roughly five DR-DQ haplotypes were handled as single units for association and clustering, since linkage in the cohort was strong. All discovery cohort repertoires had been generated on a single sequencing platform. HLA typing included class I and class II loci at four-digit resolution. Using immunosequencing, the study profiled T cell repertoires from roughly 650 subjects and related those repertoires to cytomegalovirus serostatus. Rather than drawing on any new phenotypic data, the later analysis identified candidate immune exposures from TCR beta sequences and the way those sequences occurred across donors. Donor age, sex, ethnicity and CMV serostatus were compiled together with the repertoire data. An early release covering roughly 600 HLA-typed donors comprised about 290 gigabases of sequencing data and around 80 million unique TCR sequences. Among around 400 genotyped donors of the cohort, an average of around 240,000 unique TCR beta nucleotide sequences were sequenced per donor, roughly 18% of them non-productive. To decide whether each TCR beta V gene segment behaved as functional or pseudogenic, an earlier analysis of fewer than 750 of the donors relied on high-throughput TCR beta sequencing. A later analysis re-examined previously published TCR beta repertoires from just over 650 donors and added high-resolution HLA genotyping to investigate patterns of TCR occurrence. The study combined high-throughput TCR immunosequencing, statistical association of individual TCRs with disease status, and machine learning to predict cytomegalovirus infection status. The investigation overall reported the following: In a later analysis, HLA-associated TCR beta chains were found to be more clonally expanded and to have lower generation probabilities than equally common non-associated chains. CMV serostatus was the only immune exposure information available for the cohort. The authors suggested that the approach could potentially be generalized to other disease states and immunological phenotypes. The study listed over 150 TCR beta chains as associated with cytomegalovirus. A later analysis associated around 16,000 TCR beta sequences with specific HLA alleles at a false discovery rate of 0.05. A further reported finding was that TCR beta sequences accurately predicted the HLA-A and HLA-B alleles for most subjects in the first cohort. In vitro tests confirmed that a few of the cytomegalovirus-associated TCR beta chains recognize cytomegalovirus antigens. When HLA alleles, especially DR and DQ, strongly co-occurred, TCR associations were difficult to assign to individual alleles. In a later analysis, several top co-occurrence clusters were reported to appear linked to parvovirus B19, influenza, CMV and Epstein-Barr virus. The 87-base-pair reads could not distinguish some IMGT-functional V segments, including TRBV6-2 and TRBV6-3, so those segments were excluded. Most CMV-associated TCR beta chains appeared to be HLA-restricted in a later analysis, and the HLA associations seemed to be driven largely by CMV exposure. Because counts were too low, around 17 rarely observed V segments, including chromosome 9 orphons, were left out of the earlier analysis of roughly 600 of the donors. In a later genetic analysis, fewer N-insertions in productive TCRs were reported among donors in an Asian-associated ancestry cluster than the 666-donor mean. In an earlier analysis of 587 of the donors, most TCR beta V segments were observed in productive rearrangements about 90% or about 30% of the time, broadly matching IMGT annotations. Correlated functional status among segregating V segments might reflect linkage disequilibrium, but an unknown experimental factor could not be ruled out. In a later genetic analysis, a missense DCLRE1C variant was associated with V-gene and J-gene trimming of TCR beta chains, and the association was replicated in an independent cohort. Across donors, most TCR sequences were observed very rarely, whereas some public TCRs were present in many individuals. The presence/absence analyses assumed that sequencing depth was roughly uniform across donors, and that assumption may not be true. A cluster of highly shared sequence variants was judged likely to be a technical artifact of the sequencing pipeline. Because HLA typing was unavailable for some donors at each locus, only the typed subset was used in association tests. In a later analysis, the rate of TCR association differed among HLA loci, with DRB1 alleles having the most associated TCRs and HLA-C alleles having the fewest. Only TCR beta chains were sequenced in this cohort, and the absence of alpha or paired-chain data limited detectable features. The classifier was reported to diagnose cytomegalovirus status with high specificity and sensitivity in both the original cohort and the validation cohort.

This receptor was obtained from a boy younger than 10 in good health and CMV-seronegative. Sequenced sample: PBMCs. The chain is made from TRBV2 and TRBJ1-2, with the D segment identity uncertain. In nucleotide form, the sequence is TGTGCCAGCAGTTTCCCCTTGGTGCCAGACTATGGCTACACCTTC. It specifies CASSFPLVPDYGYTF.